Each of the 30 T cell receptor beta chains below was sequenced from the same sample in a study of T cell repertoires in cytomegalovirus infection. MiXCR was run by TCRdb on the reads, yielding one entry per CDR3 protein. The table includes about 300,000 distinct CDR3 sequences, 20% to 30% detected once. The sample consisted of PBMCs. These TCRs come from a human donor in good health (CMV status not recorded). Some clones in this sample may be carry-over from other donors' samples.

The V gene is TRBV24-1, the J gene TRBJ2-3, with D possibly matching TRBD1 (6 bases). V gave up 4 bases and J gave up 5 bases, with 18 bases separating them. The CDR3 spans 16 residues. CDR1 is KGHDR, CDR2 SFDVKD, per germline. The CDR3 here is CATSDPGQSMGDTQYF. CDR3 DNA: TGTGCCACCAGTGACCCCGGACAGTCCATGGGAGATACGCAGTATTTT.

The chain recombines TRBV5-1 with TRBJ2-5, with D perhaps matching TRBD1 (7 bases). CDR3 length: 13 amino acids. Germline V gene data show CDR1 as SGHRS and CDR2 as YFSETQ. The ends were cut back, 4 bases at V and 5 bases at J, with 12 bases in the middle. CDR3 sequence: CASSQGGYETQYF. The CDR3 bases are TGCGCCAGCAGCCAGGGGGGATACGAGACCCAGTACTTC.

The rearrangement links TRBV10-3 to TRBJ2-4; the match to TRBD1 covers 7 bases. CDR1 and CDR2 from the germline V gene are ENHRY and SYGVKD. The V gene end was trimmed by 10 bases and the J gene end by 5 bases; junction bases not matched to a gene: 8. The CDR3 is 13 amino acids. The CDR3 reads CATRGTVENIQYF. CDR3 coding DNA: TGTGCCACCCGAGGGACAGTAGAAAACATTCAGTACTTC.

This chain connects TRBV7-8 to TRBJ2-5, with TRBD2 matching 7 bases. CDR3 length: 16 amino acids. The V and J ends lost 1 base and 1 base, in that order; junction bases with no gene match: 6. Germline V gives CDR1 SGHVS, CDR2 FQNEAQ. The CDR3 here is CASSLVVGRAQETQYF. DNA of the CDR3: TGTGCCAGCAGCTTAGTCGTGGGGAGGGCCCAAGAGACCCAGTACTTC.

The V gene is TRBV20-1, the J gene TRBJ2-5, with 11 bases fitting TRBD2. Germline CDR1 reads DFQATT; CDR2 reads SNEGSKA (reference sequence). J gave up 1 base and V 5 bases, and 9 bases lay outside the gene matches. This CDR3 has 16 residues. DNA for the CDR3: TGCAGTGCTCCCCAGGACCTAGCGGGGGGCCAAGAGACCCAGTACTTC. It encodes CSAPQDLAGGQETQYF.

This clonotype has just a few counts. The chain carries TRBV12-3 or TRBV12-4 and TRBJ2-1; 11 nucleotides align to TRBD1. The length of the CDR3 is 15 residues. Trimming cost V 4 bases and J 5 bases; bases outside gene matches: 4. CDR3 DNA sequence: TGTGCCAGCAGTTACTCGGACAGGGGGCACAATGAGCAGTTCTTC. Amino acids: CASSYSDRGHNEQFF.

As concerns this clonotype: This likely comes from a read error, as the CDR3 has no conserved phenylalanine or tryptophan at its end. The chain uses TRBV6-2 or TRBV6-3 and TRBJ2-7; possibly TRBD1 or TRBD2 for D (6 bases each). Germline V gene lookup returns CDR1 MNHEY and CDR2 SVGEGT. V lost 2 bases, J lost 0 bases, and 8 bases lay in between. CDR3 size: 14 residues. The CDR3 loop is CASSYRGDSYEQYY. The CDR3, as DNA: TGTGCCAGCAGTTACAGGGGGGACTCCTACGAGCAGTACTAC.

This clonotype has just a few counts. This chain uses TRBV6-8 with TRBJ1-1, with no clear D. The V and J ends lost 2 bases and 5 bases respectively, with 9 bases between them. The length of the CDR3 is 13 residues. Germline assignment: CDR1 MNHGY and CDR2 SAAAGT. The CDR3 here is CASSYKAGTEAFF. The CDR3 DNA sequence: TGTGCCAGCAGTTACAAGGCGGGGACTGAAGCTTTCTTT.

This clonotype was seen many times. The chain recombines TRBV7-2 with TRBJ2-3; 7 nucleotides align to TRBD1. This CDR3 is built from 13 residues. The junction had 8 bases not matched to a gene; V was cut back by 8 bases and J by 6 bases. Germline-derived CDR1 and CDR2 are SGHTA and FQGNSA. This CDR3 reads CASGGQVADTQYF. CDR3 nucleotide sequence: TGTGCCAGCGGCGGACAGGTTGCCGATACGCAGTATTTT.

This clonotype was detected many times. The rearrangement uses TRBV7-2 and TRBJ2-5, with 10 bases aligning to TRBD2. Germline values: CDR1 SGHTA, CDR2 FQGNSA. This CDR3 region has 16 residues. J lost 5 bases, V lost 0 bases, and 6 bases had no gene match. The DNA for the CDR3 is TGTGCCAGCAGCTTAGCTCTAGCGGGAGTCCGGGAGACCCAGTACTTC. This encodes CASSLALAGVRETQYF.

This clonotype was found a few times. CDR3: CASSPRGQGAGQPQHF. In nucleotides, the CDR3 is TGTGCCAGCAGTCCGAGGGGACAGGGGGCGGGTCAGCCCCAGCATTTT. The chain links TRBV28 to TRBJ1-5; 12 bases line up with TRBD1. V was pared by 5 bases and J by 6 bases, with 8 bases of the junction left unmatched. This CDR3 has 16 amino acids. The V gene's germline CDR1 is MDHEN and CDR2 SYDVKM.

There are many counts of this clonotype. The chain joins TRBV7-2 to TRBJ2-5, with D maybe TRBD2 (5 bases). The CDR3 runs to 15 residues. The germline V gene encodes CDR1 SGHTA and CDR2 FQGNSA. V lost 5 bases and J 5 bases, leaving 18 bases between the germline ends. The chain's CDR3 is CASSGRRGMTETQYF. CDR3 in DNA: TGTGCCAGCAGCGGCAGAAGAGGGATGACGGAGACCCAGTACTTC.

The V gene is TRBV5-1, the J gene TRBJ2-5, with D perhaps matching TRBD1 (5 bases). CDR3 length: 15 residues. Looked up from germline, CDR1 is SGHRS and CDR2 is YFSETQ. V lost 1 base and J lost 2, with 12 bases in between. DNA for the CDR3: TGCGCCAGCAGCTTGCTCCCAGGGTCGCAAGAGACCCAGTACTTC. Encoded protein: CASSLLPGSQETQYF.

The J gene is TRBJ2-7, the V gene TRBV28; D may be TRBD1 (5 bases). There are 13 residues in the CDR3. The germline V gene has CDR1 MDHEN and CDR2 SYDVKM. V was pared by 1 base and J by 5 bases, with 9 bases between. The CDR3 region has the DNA TGTGCCAGCAGTTTATCAGGGTTTCACGAGCAGTACTTC. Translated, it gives CASSLSGFHEQYF.

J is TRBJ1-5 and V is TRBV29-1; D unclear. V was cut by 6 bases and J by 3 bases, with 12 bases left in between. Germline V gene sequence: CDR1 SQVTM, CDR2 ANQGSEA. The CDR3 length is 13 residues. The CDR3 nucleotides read TGCAGCGTCGCCCAGGAGTTCAATCAGCCCCAGCATTTT. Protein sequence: CSVAQEFNQPQHF.

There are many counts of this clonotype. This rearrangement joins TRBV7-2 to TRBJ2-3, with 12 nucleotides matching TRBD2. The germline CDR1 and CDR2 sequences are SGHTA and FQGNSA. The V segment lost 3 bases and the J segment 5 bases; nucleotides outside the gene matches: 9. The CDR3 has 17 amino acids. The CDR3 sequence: CASSFRTSGARRDTQYF. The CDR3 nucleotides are TGTGCCAGCAGCTTCCGGACTAGCGGGGCCCGACGAGATACGCAGTATTTT.

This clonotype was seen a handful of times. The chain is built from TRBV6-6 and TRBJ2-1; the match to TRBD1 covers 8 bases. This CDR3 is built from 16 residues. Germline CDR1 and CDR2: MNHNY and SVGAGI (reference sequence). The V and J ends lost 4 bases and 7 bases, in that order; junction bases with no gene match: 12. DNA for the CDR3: TGTGCCAGCAGTTTCCCCCAGGGGGCGGTCGCAAATGAGCAGTTCTTC. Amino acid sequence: CASSFPQGAVANEQFF.

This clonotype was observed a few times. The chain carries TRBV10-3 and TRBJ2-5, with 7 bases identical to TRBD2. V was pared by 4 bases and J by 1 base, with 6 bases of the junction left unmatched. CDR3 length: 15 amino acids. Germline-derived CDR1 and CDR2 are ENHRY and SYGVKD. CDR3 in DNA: TGTGCCATCAGTGGTAGGGCTAGCGGCCAAGAGACCCAGTACTTC. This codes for CAISGRASGQETQYF.

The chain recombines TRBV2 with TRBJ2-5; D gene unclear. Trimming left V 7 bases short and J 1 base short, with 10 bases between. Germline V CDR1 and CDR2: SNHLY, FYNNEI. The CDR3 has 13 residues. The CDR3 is CASTRQTQETQYF. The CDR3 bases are TGTGCCAGCACGAGGCAAACCCAAGAGACCCAGTACTTC.

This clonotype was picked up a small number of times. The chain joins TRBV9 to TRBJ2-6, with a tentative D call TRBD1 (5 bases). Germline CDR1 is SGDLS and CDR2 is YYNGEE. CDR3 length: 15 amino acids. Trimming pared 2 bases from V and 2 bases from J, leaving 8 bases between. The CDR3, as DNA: TGTGCCAGCAGCGTGTCAGGGCCTGGGGCCAACGTCCTGACTTTC. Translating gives CASSVSGPGANVLTF. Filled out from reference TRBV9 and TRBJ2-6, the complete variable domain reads DSGVTQTPKHLITATGQRVTLRCSPRSGDLSVYWYQQSLDQGLQFLIQYYNGEERAKGNILERFSAQQFPDLHSELNLSSLELGDSALYFCASSVSGPGANVLTFGAGSRLTVL.

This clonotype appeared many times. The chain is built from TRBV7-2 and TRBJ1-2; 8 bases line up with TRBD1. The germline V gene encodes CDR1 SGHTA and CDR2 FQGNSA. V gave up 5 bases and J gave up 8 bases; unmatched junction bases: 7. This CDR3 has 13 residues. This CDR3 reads CASSADRGLGYTF. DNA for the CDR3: TGTGCCAGCAGCGCCGACAGGGGCCTAGGCTACACCTTC.

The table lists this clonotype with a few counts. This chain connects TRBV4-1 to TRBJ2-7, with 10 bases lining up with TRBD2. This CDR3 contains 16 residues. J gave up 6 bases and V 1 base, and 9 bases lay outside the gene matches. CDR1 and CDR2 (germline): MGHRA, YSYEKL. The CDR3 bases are TGCGCCAGCAGCCAAGGCCCTATAGCGGGAGGCCTCGAGCAGTACTTC. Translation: CASSQGPIAGGLEQYF.

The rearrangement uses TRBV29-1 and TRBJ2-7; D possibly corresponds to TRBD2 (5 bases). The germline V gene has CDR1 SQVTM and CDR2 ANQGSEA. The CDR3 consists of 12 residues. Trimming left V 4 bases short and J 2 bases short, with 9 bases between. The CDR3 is CSVGGETYEQYF. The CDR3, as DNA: TGCAGCGTTGGGGGAGAGACCTACGAGCAGTACTTC.

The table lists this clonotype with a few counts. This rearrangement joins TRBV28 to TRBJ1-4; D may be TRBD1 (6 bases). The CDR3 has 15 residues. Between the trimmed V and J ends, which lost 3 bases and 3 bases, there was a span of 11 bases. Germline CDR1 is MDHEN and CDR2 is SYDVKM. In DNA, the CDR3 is TGTGCCAGCAGTTTGCCGACAGGAGCTAATGAAAAACTGTTTTTT. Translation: CASSLPTGANEKLFF. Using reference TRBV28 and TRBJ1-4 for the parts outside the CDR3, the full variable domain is DVKVTQSSRYLVKRTGEKVFLECVQDMDHENMFWYRQDPGLGLRLIYFSYDVKMKEKGDIPEGYSVSREKKERFSLILESASTNQTSMYLCASSLPTGANEKLFFGSGTQLSVL.

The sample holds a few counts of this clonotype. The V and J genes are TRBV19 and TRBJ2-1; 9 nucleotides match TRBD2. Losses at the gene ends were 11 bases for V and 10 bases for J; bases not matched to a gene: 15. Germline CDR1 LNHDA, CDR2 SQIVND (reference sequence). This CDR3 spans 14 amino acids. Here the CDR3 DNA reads TGTGCCGGGTCAGCGGGAGGCCCTGAATCGGAGCAGTTCTTC. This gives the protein CAGSAGGPESEQFF.

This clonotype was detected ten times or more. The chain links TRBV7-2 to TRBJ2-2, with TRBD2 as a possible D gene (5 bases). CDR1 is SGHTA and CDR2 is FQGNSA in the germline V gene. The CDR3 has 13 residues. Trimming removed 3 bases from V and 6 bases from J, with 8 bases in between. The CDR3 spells CASSFKLAGELFF. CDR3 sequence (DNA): TGTGCCAGCAGCTTTAAACTAGCCGGGGAGCTGTTTTTT.

The DNA for the CDR3 is TGTGCCTTGGGGCGTGGGCTGGATACGCAGTATTTT. Its protein is CALGRGLDTQYF. The V gene is TRBV30, the J gene TRBJ2-3; TRBD1 might be the D (5 bases). Germline-derived CDR1 and CDR2 are GTSNPN and SVGIG (reference sequence). CDR3 length: 12 residues. Trimming stripped 7 bases from V and 6 bases from J, with 14 bases between.

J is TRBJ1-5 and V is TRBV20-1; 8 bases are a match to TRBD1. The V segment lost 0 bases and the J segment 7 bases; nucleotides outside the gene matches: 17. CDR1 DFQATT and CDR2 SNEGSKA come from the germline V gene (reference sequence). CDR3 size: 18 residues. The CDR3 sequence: CSAREGAGGPSGSQPQHF. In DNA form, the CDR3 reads TGCAGTGCTAGAGAAGGGGCAGGGGGCCCATCAGGTTCACAGCCCCAGCATTTT.

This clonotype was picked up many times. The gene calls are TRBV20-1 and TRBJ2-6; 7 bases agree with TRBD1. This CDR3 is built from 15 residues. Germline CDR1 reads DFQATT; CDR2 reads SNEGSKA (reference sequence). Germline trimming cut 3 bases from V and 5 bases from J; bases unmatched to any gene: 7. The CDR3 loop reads CSARKSGQRANVLTF. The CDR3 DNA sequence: TGCAGTGCTAGGAAGTCGGGACAGAGGGCCAACGTCCTGACTTTC.

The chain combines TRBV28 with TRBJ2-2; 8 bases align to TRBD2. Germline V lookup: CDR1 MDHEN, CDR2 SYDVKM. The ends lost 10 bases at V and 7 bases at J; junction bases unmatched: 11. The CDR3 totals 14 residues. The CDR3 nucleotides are TGTGCCATCCAGTCAGGGACTAGTGGCGGGGAGCTGTTTTTT. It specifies CAIQSGTSGGELFF.